At least ten counts were recorded for the clone carrying this TCR beta chain. Its antigen remains unknown. The CDR3 is 13 amino acids. Germline CDR1 is DFQATT and CDR2 is SNEGSKA (reference sequence). V gave up 6 bases and J gave up 8 bases; unmatched junction bases: 9. The protocol attached unique molecular identifiers to individual cDNA molecules. One entry per CDR3 protein, called by TCRdb with MiXCR from the 5' RACE reads. The sample lists more than 65,000 distinct CDR3 sequences; around an eighth were seen once. This entry comes from a study of early T cells in non-severe SARS-CoV-2 infection. Study results and caveats: Anti-spike CD8 responses were favored in VDJdb matching, and private and CD4 specificities were missed.

The source is an adult who was a healthcare worker with PCR-confirmed SARS-CoV-2 infection or an uninfected control (not recorded which). The sample taken for sequencing was whole blood. The V and J genes are TRBV20-1 and TRBJ1-4; 7 nucleotides align to TRBD1. The CDR3 region has the DNA TGCAGTGCCCGGGACAGCTTTTCAGAAAAACTGTTTTTT. Residues: CSARDSFSEKLFF.